The sequence of this T cell receptor beta chain was determined in a study of blood T cell repertoires in COVID-19. For the study at large: PBMCs, B-cell-depleted T cells, or T cells were the source of the cDNA or gDNA that made up the material.

Method: immunoSEQ multiplex PCR; TCRdb's copy keeps in-frame clones and lacks some. The sample has tens of thousands of clones, 65% to 90% seen once. Between the trimmed V and J ends, which lost 2 bases and 4 bases, there was a span of 11 bases. There are 15 residues in the CDR3. Germline values: CDR1 MGHRA, CDR2 YSYEKL. The chain combines TRBV4-1 with TRBJ2-2; D gene unclear. The receptor was isolated from a human donor in a cohort sampled during active COVID-19. The sequenced sample was peripheral blood. The CDR3 bases are TGCGCCAGCAGCCAACCGCTGCGCGGCACCGGGGAGCTGTTTTTT. Protein product: CASSQPLRGTGELFF.